This T cell receptor (beta chain) originates from a study of blood T cell repertoires in COVID-19. V was clipped by 0 bases and J by 4 bases, with 10 bases between them. The germline CDR1 and CDR2 sequences are SGHRS and YFSETQ. The CDR3 has 14 residues. Here immunoSEQ multiplex PCR was the method, and the copy in TCRdb shows in-frame clones only, minus some. This sample has about 360,000 clones; approximately 86% occur once, and the top ten carry 2% to 2.5%. The sequence came from a woman between 40 and 55 years old with acute COVID-19. Sequencing was performed on PBMCs or T cells enriched from blood (not recorded which). This rearrangement joins TRBV5-1 to TRBJ1-1; D remains ambiguous. The CDR3 bases are TGCGCCAGCAGCTTGGGTAGAGGGCGCACTGAAGCTTTCTTT. Its protein is CASSLGRGRTEAFF.